The 22 T cell receptor beta chains below come from one sample, sequenced in a study of early T cells in non-severe SARS-CoV-2 infection. TCRdb processed the 5' RACE reads anew with MiXCR; each CDR3 protein has one entry. The sample holds 75,000 to 90,000 distinct CDR3 sequences, around 9.3% seen once. Sequencing was performed on whole blood, taken at baseline. These receptors all stem from an adult who was a healthcare worker with PCR-confirmed SARS-CoV-2 infection or an uninfected control (not recorded which).

This clonotype was counted once. The chain carries TRBV6-1 and TRBJ2-3; tentative D call: TRBD1 (5 bases). The CDR3 sequence is 15 residues long. Germline V gives CDR1 MNHNS, CDR2 SASEGT. The V gene lost 4 bases and the J gene lost 0 bases, with 11 bases spanning the gap. CDR3 in amino acids: CASSGVGRSTDTQYF. The CDR3 DNA is TGTGCCAGCAGTGGGGTGGGGCGGAGCACAGATACGCAGTATTTT.

This chain uses TRBV27 with TRBJ1-1; D gene unclear. V was cut by 0 bases and J by 3 bases, with 14 bases left in between. The CDR3 runs 16 residues. Germline assignment: CDR1 MNHEY and CDR2 SMNVEV (reference sequence). CDR3 DNA sequence: TGTGCCAGCAGTTTATCCCCTTACGGGGTGGACACTGAAGCTTTCTTT. As protein: CASSLSPYGVDTEAFF.

The chain recombines TRBV18 with TRBJ1-4; weak D call: TRBD1 (6 bases). The CDR3 sequence is 16 residues long. V was pared by 3 bases and J by 8 bases, with 19 bases between. Germline V gene data show CDR1 as KGHSH and CDR2 as LQKENI. CDR3 sequence reads: CASSPSLGGTAEKLFF. In DNA form, the CDR3 reads TGTGCCAGCTCACCGTCTCTAGGGGGGACCGCCGAAAAACTGTTTTTT.

A few counts support this clonotype. CDR3 loop: CASNVGGAKNIQYF. The CDR3 bases are TGTGCCAGCAACGTCGGAGGGGCCAAAAACATTCAGTACTTC. The chain carries TRBV7-2 and TRBJ2-4; TRBD2 is a possible D gene (6 bases). Between the trimmed V and J ends, which lost 7 bases and 1 base, there was a span of 11 bases. From germline, CDR1 is SGHTA and CDR2 FQGNSA. This CDR3 comprises 14 residues.

This CDR3 reads CASSFTSGDSEQFF. The CDR3 nucleotides are TGCGCCAGCAGCTTTACTAGCGGGGATAGTGAGCAGTTCTTC. The J gene is TRBJ2-1, the V gene TRBV5-1; TRBD2 agrees at 10 bases. Germline V gives CDR1 SGHRS, CDR2 YFSETQ. CDR3 length equals 14 residues. The V gene end was trimmed by 2 bases and the J gene end by 9 bases; junction bases not matched to a gene: 5.

This clonotype has just a few counts. V and J are TRBV6-5 and TRBJ2-1, with TRBD2 identical over 9 bases. CDR3 length equals 19 residues. CDR1 is MNHEY, CDR2 SVGAGI, per germline. The J segment lost 6 bases and the V segment lost 0 bases, leaving 15 bases of the junction unmatched. CDR3 sequence: CASSYSIPGSSGSRNEQFF. The DNA of the CDR3 is TGTGCCAGCAGTTACTCGATCCCTGGAAGTAGCGGGAGCCGCAATGAGCAGTTCTTC.

This clonotype has at least ten counts. The rearrangement links TRBV9 to TRBJ2-5; the D is unclear. This CDR3 is 15 amino acids long. The germline CDR1 and CDR2 sequences are SGDLS and YYNGEE. V gave up 1 base and J gave up 0 bases, with 10 bases separating them. The CDR3 coding sequence is TGTGCCAGCAGCGTATCTTCAAATTACCAAGAGACCCAGTACTTC. This codes for CASSVSSNYQETQYF.

V gene TRBV19 combines with J gene TRBJ1-4; D unresolved. V was shortened by 6 bases and J by 0 bases, with 11 bases between the two germline ends. The germline CDR1 and CDR2 sequences are LNHDA and SQIVND (reference sequence). The CDR3 is 15 residues long. CDR3 residues: CASRRRTATNEKLFF. For the CDR3, the DNA is TGTGCCAGTAGGAGGAGAACAGCAACTAATGAAAAACTGTTTTTT.

This clonotype was observed at least ten times. The chain employs TRBV9 and TRBJ2-7, with 8 bases aligning to TRBD2. The J segment lost 2 bases and the V segment lost 3 bases, leaving 7 bases of the junction unmatched. The germline gives CDR1 SGDLS, CDR2 YYNGEE. The CDR3 has 15 amino acids. The CDR3 sequence: CASSAREANTYEQYF. The CDR3 DNA sequence: TGTGCCAGCAGCGCGCGGGAGGCCAATACCTACGAGCAGTACTTC.

This clonotype has just a few counts. The rearrangement joins TRBV7-9 to TRBJ2-7; D perhaps matches TRBD1 (6 bases). Trimming shortened V by 1 base and J by 1 base, and 8 bases separated the two germline ends. Germline CDR1 and CDR2: SEHNR and FQNEAQ (reference sequence). The CDR3 covers 14 residues. The CDR3 nucleotides read TGTGCCAGCAGCTTAGAGGGGGTATCCTACGAGCAGTACTTC. Translation: CASSLEGVSYEQYF.

Many counts were recorded for this clonotype. The chain joins TRBV5-4 to TRBJ2-3, with 7 bases identical to TRBD1. The germline CDR1 and CDR2 sequences are SGHNT and YYREEE (reference sequence). J lost 1 base, V lost 4 bases, and 6 bases had no gene match. The CDR3 totals 15 residues. In DNA form, the CDR3 reads TGTGCCAGCAGCATGGGACAGACCCGCACAGATACGCAGTATTTT. Encoded protein: CASSMGQTRTDTQYF.

The sample holds many counts of this clonotype. The chain is built from TRBV7-3 and TRBJ2-5; D ambiguous. V shed 2 bases and J shed 3 bases, with 7 bases lying between them. The CDR3 runs to 13 residues. Per the germline V gene, CDR1 is SGHTA and CDR2 is FQGTGA. As DNA, the CDR3 is TGTGCCAGCAGCTTACTGGGGAAAGAGACCCAGTACTTC. Protein product: CASSLLGKETQYF. The entire variable domain, with the rest obtained from reference TRBV7-3 and TRBJ2-5, is as follows: GAGVSQTPSNKVTEKGKYVELRCDPISGHTALYWYRQSLGQGPEFLIYFQGTGAADDSGLPNDRFFAVRPEGSVSTLKIQRTERGDSAVYLCASSLLGKETQYFGPGTRLLVL.

The table lists this clonotype with a few counts. This chain connects TRBV3-1 to TRBJ1-2; D is uncertain. Trimming cost V 2 bases and J 1 base, with 5 bases left between them. CDR3 length equals 13 residues. CDR1 is LGHDT, CDR2 YNNKEL, per germline (reference sequence). The CDR3 nucleotides read TGTGCCAGCAGCCAAAGGCATAACTATGGCTACACCTTC. Encoded protein: CASSQRHNYGYTF. Together with reference TRBV3-1 and TRBJ1-2, the CDR3 gives the full variable domain: DTAVSQTPKYLVTQMGNDKSIKCEQNLGHDTMYWYKQDSKKFLKIMFSYNNKELIINETVPNRFSPKSPDKAHLNLHINSLELGDSAVYFCASSQRHNYGYTFGSGTRLTVV.

This rearrangement joins TRBV10-3 to TRBJ1-2; 7 nucleotides match TRBD1. The CDR3 contains 14 residues. V lost 2 bases and J lost 4; bases outside the gene matches: 4. CDR1 is ENHRY and CDR2 is SYGVKD in the germline V gene. The CDR3 region has the DNA TGTGCCATCAGTGAGGCAGGGGGTGTCTATGGCTACACCTTC. It encodes CAISEAGGVYGYTF.

The rearrangement uses TRBV11-2 and TRBJ2-3; D not certain. CDR3 length: 13 amino acids. V shed 5 bases and J shed 4 bases, with 10 bases lying between them. The germline V gene encodes CDR1 SGHAT and CDR2 FQNNGV. CDR3 nucleotide sequence: TGTGCCAGCAGCCGGACCGTGGCAGATACGCAGTATTTT. Protein product: CASSRTVADTQYF. Combining the CDR3 with reference TRBV11-2 and TRBJ2-3 gives the whole variable domain EAGVAQSPRYKIIEKRQSVAFWCNPISGHATLYWYQQILGQGPKLLIQFQNNGVVDDSQLPKDRFSAERLKGVDSTLKIQPAKLEDSAVYLCASSRTVADTQYFGPGTRLTVL.

This clonotype was seen at least ten times. The J gene is TRBJ2-7, the V gene TRBV15, with D perhaps assigned TRBD1 or TRBD2 (7 bases each). The V end was cut by 2 bases, the J end by 5 bases, with 19 bases between. The CDR3 runs 16 residues. The germline gives CDR1 LNHNV, CDR2 YYDKDF (reference sequence). Here the CDR3 reads CATSRSGRGGFNEQYF. CDR3 nucleotides: TGTGCCACCAGCAGATCCGGCAGGGGGGGTTTCAACGAGCAGTACTTC.

The chain uses TRBV28 and TRBJ2-7; 9 nucleotides align to TRBD1. Germline lookup yields CDR1 MDHEN and CDR2 SYDVKM. With 5 bases clipped from V and 6 bases from J, the junction kept 8 bases outside the gene matches. The CDR3 runs to 14 residues. This CDR3 is CASSTGQGSAEQYF. DNA for the CDR3: TGTGCCAGCAGTACGGGACAGGGTAGCGCCGAGCAGTACTTC.

V usage is TRBV7-8 and J usage is TRBJ1-1, with D possibly being TRBD1 (5 bases). Germline CDR1 reads SGHVS; CDR2 reads FQNEAQ. Trimming removed 1 base at V and 7 bases at J, with 10 bases between. The length of the CDR3 is 13 residues. The CDR3 sequence is CASSLVPGHEAFF. The CDR3 DNA reads TGTGCCAGCAGCTTAGTGCCAGGGCATGAAGCTTTCTTT.

This clonotype was seen a few times. The V call is TRBV30, the J call TRBJ2-1; 11 bases are shared with TRBD2. The CDR3 totals 14 residues. V dropped 4 bases and J dropped 6; count of bases not matched to a gene: 5. CDR1 and CDR2 (germline): GTSNPN, SVGIG (reference sequence). CDR3 protein: CAWTLTSGGNEQFF. DNA for the CDR3: TGTGCCTGGACCCTCACTAGCGGGGGCAATGAGCAGTTCTTC.

This clonotype has just a few counts. The rearrangement uses TRBV9 and TRBJ2-1; the match to TRBD2 covers 8 bases. The J segment lost 2 bases and the V segment lost 0 bases, leaving 4 bases of the junction unmatched. This CDR3 region has 16 residues. CDR1 is SGDLS, CDR2 YYNGEE, per germline. The CDR3 loop reads CASSVGREVTYNEQFF. CDR3 DNA: TGTGCCAGCAGCGTAGGGCGGGAGGTCACCTACAATGAGCAGTTCTTC.

Notes on this clonotype: An end of the junction differs from the germline gene, which may be a read error. The chain employs TRBV28 and TRBJ1-6; unclear D gene. The CDR3 length is 16 residues. The germline CDR1 and CDR2 sequences are MDHEN and SYDVKM. The CDR3 coding sequence is TGTGCCAGCAGTTTAGCGGGAGGCGGCTATGATTCACCCCTCCACTTT. Translating it yields CASSLAGGGYDSPLHF.

This clonotype is termed medium-sized. The chain uses TRBV28 and TRBJ1-1; TRBD1 aligns across 10 bases. CDR3 length equals 13 residues. Trimming cost V 6 bases and J 7 bases; bases outside gene matches: 5. Germline CDR1 and CDR2: MDHEN and SYDVKM. CDR3 loop: CASSRQGASEAFF. In DNA form, the CDR3 reads TGTGCCAGCAGCAGACAGGGGGCCAGTGAAGCTTTCTTT.